Below, 14 T cell receptor beta chains from the same sample are listed, as sequenced in a study of CD8 T cells in Susac syndrome. RNA in amounts of roughly 0.5 to 1 ug was reverse transcribed with random hexamers. TCRdb recomputed calls from the immunoSEQ multiplex PCR reads with MiXCR, one row per CDR3 protein. The table lists 120,000 or so distinct CDR3 sequences, 90% to 95% of them singletons. The source material was CD8+ T cells from PBMCs. Source of these receptors: a human donor with Susac syndrome.

The V and J genes are TRBV15 and TRBJ2-1; TRBD2 agrees at 8 bases. In germline, CDR1 is LNHNV, CDR2 YYDKDF (reference sequence). V shed 0 bases, J shed 0 bases, and the junction held 10 bases outside the gene matches. CDR3 length: 19 residues. The CDR3 sequence is CATSRDPLLAADSYNEQFF. The CDR3, as DNA: TGTGCCACCAGCAGAGATCCGTTACTAGCGGCTGACTCCTACAATGAGCAGTTCTTC.

V usage is TRBV27 and J usage is TRBJ1-2, with 7 bases aligning to TRBD1. The germline V gene has CDR1 MNHEY and CDR2 SMNVEV (reference sequence). CDR3 length: 15 residues. The ends lost 7 bases at V and 2 bases at J; junction bases unmatched: 10. The DNA of the CDR3 is TGTGCCAGCACGCCCTCCGACAGGGCGAACTATGGCTACACCTTC. This codes for CASTPSDRANYGYTF.

The chain couples TRBV7-9 to TRBJ1-1; D unclear. V dropped 7 bases and J dropped 3 bases, with 12 bases sitting between them. Germline CDR1 is SEHNR and CDR2 is FQNEAQ (reference sequence). The CDR3 loop spans 13 amino acids. DNA of the CDR3: TGTGCCAGCAATGCGGGGTTGGACACTGAAGCTTTCTTT. It codes for CASNAGLDTEAFF.

The rearrangement joins TRBV4-3 to TRBJ2-7; perhaps TRBD2 as D (5 bases). With 0 bases removed from V and 2 bases from J, the gap between germline ends came to 11 bases. The CDR3 has 15 amino acids. CDR1 and CDR2 (germline): LGHNA, YSLEER. In nucleotides, the CDR3 is TGCGCCAGCAGCCAAGATTCGGGATACACCTACGAGCAGTACTTC. It codes for CASSQDSGYTYEQYF.

The chain is built from TRBV7-9 and TRBJ1-2; D unclear. From germline, CDR1 is SEHNR and CDR2 FQNEAQ (reference sequence). This CDR3 is built from 14 residues. Trimming left V 1 base short and J 4 bases short, with 10 bases between. This CDR3 reads CASSLDSLTYGYTF. DNA for the CDR3: TGTGCCAGCAGCTTAGATTCGCTCACCTATGGCTACACCTTC.

J is TRBJ1-1 and V is TRBV28; 7 bases match TRBD1. The V segment lost 5 bases and the J segment 5 bases; nucleotides outside the gene matches: 5. The CDR3 extends over 13 amino acids. Germline values: CDR1 MDHEN, CDR2 SYDVKM. CDR3 loop: CASSVTGVTEAFF. In DNA form, the CDR3 reads TGTGCCAGCAGTGTTACAGGGGTTACTGAAGCTTTCTTT. Looking up the rest from reference TRBV28 and TRBJ1-1 gives the full variable domain: DVKVTQSSRYLVKRTGEKVFLECVQDMDHENMFWYRQDPGLGLRLIYFSYDVKMKEKGDIPEGYSVSREKKERFSLILESASTNQTSMYLCASSVTGVTEAFFGQGTRLTVV.

This clonotype has a single count. The rearrangement uses TRBV6-6 and TRBJ2-7; D gene ambiguous. V gave up 2 bases and J gave up 7 bases, with 9 bases separating them. Germline V gives CDR1 MNHNY, CDR2 SVGAGI (reference sequence). The CDR3 loop spans 12 amino acids. The CDR3 DNA reads TGTGCCAGCAGTTACCCCGGAAGGGAGCAGTACTTC. Translated, it gives CASSYPGREQYF.

V gene TRBV30 combines with J gene TRBJ2-7; D is unclear. Trimming took off 1 base at V and 1 base at J, with 5 bases between the two ends. The CDR3 sequence is 12 residues long. The germline V gene has CDR1 GTSNPN and CDR2 SVGIG (reference sequence). The CDR3 protein is CAWSEDSYEQYF. CDR3 sequence (DNA): TGTGCCTGGAGTGAGGATTCCTACGAGCAGTACTTC.

The V and J genes are TRBV9 and TRBJ1-1; 11 bases align to TRBD1. Germline values: CDR1 SGDLS, CDR2 YYNGEE. Trimming took 3 bases from V and 5 from J; bases not matched to a gene: 3. The CDR3 extends over 14 amino acids. The CDR3 region has the DNA TGTGCCAGCAGCGGCGGGACAGGGGGGACTGAAGCTTTCTTT. Its protein is CASSGGTGGTEAFF. The full variable domain, in which reference TRBV9 and TRBJ1-1 provide the parts outside the CDR3, is DSGVTQTPKHLITATGQRVTLRCSPRSGDLSVYWYQQSLDQGLQFLIQYYNGEERAKGNILERFSAQQFPDLHSELNLSSLELGDSALYFCASSGGTGGTEAFFGQGTRLTVV.

This sequence joins TRBV9 and TRBJ2-7; D is ambiguous. This CDR3 comprises 14 residues. The V end was cut by 0 bases, the J end by 3 bases, with 10 bases between. Germline-derived CDR1 and CDR2 are SGDLS and YYNGEE. The CDR3 protein is CASSVGSSLYEQYF. For the CDR3, the DNA is TGTGCCAGCAGCGTAGGTAGCTCTCTCTACGAGCAGTACTTC.

The chain couples TRBV10-3 to TRBJ2-7; 7 nucleotides agree with TRBD2. Germline CDR1 and CDR2: ENHRY and SYGVKD. This CDR3 comprises 14 residues. The V and J ends lost 4 bases and 5 bases, in that order; junction bases with no gene match: 8. The CDR3 protein is CAISGPSGVDEQYF. CDR3 nucleotides: TGTGCCATCAGTGGCCCGAGCGGGGTAGACGAGCAGTACTTC.

The chain combines TRBV2 with TRBJ2-7; either TRBD1 or TRBD2 may fit D (5 bases each). The CDR3 runs 17 residues. Trimming took off 3 bases at V and 6 bases at J, with 24 bases between the two ends. Germline CDR1 reads SNHLY; CDR2 reads FYNNEI. The chain's CDR3 is CASSDPNSRSGAIEQYF. In DNA, the CDR3 is TGTGCCAGCAGTGATCCGAACAGTAGATCCGGGGCCATCGAGCAGTACTTC.

The rearrangement uses TRBV20-1 and TRBJ2-5, with D possibly being TRBD1 (6 bases). The germline V gene has CDR1 DFQATT and CDR2 SNEGSKA (reference sequence). The CDR3 extends over 15 amino acids. V was shortened by 3 bases and J by 2 bases, with 16 bases between the two germline ends. The CDR3 sequence: CSASSHWTEQETQYF. The CDR3 DNA reads as TGCAGTGCTAGCTCACATTGGACAGAACAAGAGACCCAGTACTTC.

V and J are TRBV4-2 and TRBJ2-7; 8 bases align to TRBD1. V gave up 0 bases and J gave up 0 bases; unmatched junction bases: 1. CDR1 and CDR2 from the germline V gene are LGHNA and YNFKEQ. The CDR3 contains 15 residues. The CDR3 region has the DNA TGTGCCAGCAGCCAAGATACAGGGGGCTCCTACGAGCAGTACTTC. Its protein product is CASSQDTGGSYEQYF.